These 15 T cell receptor beta chains originate from one sample sequenced in a study of blood T cell repertoires in COVID-19. The assay was immunoSEQ multiplex PCR, and TCRdb's table has in-frame clones only and misses some. The data hold about 190,000 clones, with around 79% observed a single time. The sequenced material came from peripheral blood. Receptors originate from a woman aged 45-59 years with acute or convalescent COVID-19.

The chain combines TRBV19 with TRBJ1-6; 7 positions agree with TRBD1. Germline V CDR1 and CDR2: LNHDA, SQIVND (reference sequence). The V gene end was trimmed by 8 bases and the J gene end by 7 bases; junction bases not matched to a gene: 5. CDR3 size: 13 residues. The CDR3 is CASGDRLNSPLHF. In DNA form, the CDR3 reads TGTGCCAGTGGGGACAGACTAAATTCACCCCTCCACTTT.

The chain joins TRBV6-4 to TRBJ2-3; 11 nucleotides agree with TRBD2. The CDR3 runs 18 residues. Germline trimming cut 0 bases from V and 5 bases from J; bases unmatched to any gene: 10. Germline CDR1 and CDR2: MRHNA and SNTAGT. The CDR3 protein is CASSDSSIAGGHRDTQYF. The CDR3, as DNA: TGTGCCAGCAGTGACTCCTCTATAGCGGGGGGGCATAGAGATACGCAGTATTTT.

The chain joins TRBV4-2 to TRBJ1-6; 7 nucleotides line up with TRBD1. The CDR3 spans 16 residues. V was clipped by 1 base and J by 4 bases; unmatched bases: 4. The germline gives CDR1 LGHNA, CDR2 YNFKEQ. CDR3 protein: CASSQATGEYNSPLHF. DNA of the CDR3: TGTGCCAGCAGCCAAGCAACAGGGGAATATAATTCACCCCTCCACTTT.

The genes are TRBV4-1 and TRBJ1-2; D unresolved. In germline, CDR1 is MGHRA, CDR2 YSYEKL. V lost 0 bases, J lost 2 bases, and 7 bases lay in between. The CDR3 has 14 amino acids. For the CDR3, the DNA is TGCGCCAGCAGCCAAGAAACAGAAAACTATGGCTACACCTTC. Translating gives CASSQETENYGYTF.

V is TRBV5-1 and J is TRBJ2-2, with 9 bases identical to TRBD1. CDR3 size: 14 residues. V lost 4 bases and J lost 6; bases outside the gene matches: 4. From germline, CDR1 is SGHRS and CDR2 YFSETQ. The CDR3 nucleotides are TGCGCCAGCAGCCGGGACAGGGCCCCCGGGGAGCTGTTTTTT. Protein: CASSRDRAPGELFF.

The chain links TRBV27 to TRBJ2-7, with 11 nucleotides matching TRBD1. The germline CDR1 and CDR2 sequences are MNHEY and SMNVEV (reference sequence). V lost 1 base to trimming and J lost 6 bases; unmatched junction nucleotides: 5. The CDR3 contains 15 residues. The CDR3 protein is CASSLLGQGVLEQYF. The CDR3 coding sequence is TGTGCCAGCAGTTTATTGGGACAGGGGGTCCTCGAGCAGTACTTC.

The rearrangement uses TRBV7-2 and TRBJ2-7, with a possible D match to TRBD2 (6 bases). Germline V gene lookup returns CDR1 SGHTA and CDR2 FQGNSA. CDR3 length equals 14 residues. V shed 0 bases and J shed 6 bases, with 12 bases lying between them. CDR3 in amino acids: CASSLALVGGEQYF. The CDR3 coding sequence is TGTGCCAGCAGCTTAGCTTTGGTGGGAGGCGAGCAGTACTTC.

The CDR3 sequence: CASRDTSGANVLTF. CDR3 bases: TGTGCCAGCAGAGACACTTCTGGGGCCAACGTCCTGACTTTC. V gene TRBV6-5 combines with J gene TRBJ2-6; unclear D gene. Germline V gene data show CDR1 as MNHEY and CDR2 as SVGAGI. The ends were cut back, 6 bases at V and 1 base at J, with 7 bases in the middle. The CDR3 sequence is 14 residues long.

The genes are TRBV5-8 and TRBJ1-5, with D tentatively TRBD1 (5 bases). V was clipped by 2 bases and J by 3 bases, with 12 bases between them. Looked up from germline, CDR1 is SGHTS and CDR2 is YDEGEE. CDR3 length: 15 amino acids. The CDR3 loop is CASSFSSTVNQPQHF. CDR3 DNA: TGTGCCAGCAGCTTCTCTTCGACAGTCAATCAGCCCCAGCATTTT.

This chain links TRBV5-1 with TRBJ1-4, with 7 bases lining up with TRBD1. The J segment lost 7 bases and the V segment lost 2 bases, leaving 8 bases of the junction unmatched. The CDR3 has 15 residues. Germline V gene data show CDR1 as SGHRS and CDR2 as YFSETQ. Here the CDR3 DNA reads TGCGCCAGCAGCTTTTCAGGGGGTTCCGGTGAAAAACTGTTTTTT. Translated: CASSFSGGSGEKLFF. Complete variable domain (other parts from reference TRBV5-1 and TRBJ1-4): KAGVTQTPRYLIKTRGQQVTLSCSPISGHRSVSWYQQTPGQGLQFLFEYFSETQRNKGNFPGRFSGRQFSNSRSEMNVSTLELGDSALYLCASSFSGGSGEKLFFGSGTQLSVL.

V gene TRBV29-1 combines with J gene TRBJ2-2; possibly TRBD1 for D (6 bases). The V and J ends lost 6 bases and 5 bases respectively, with 10 bases between them. Germline V gives CDR1 SQVTM, CDR2 ANQGSEA. This CDR3 spans 12 amino acids. This CDR3 is CSVLQGTGELFF. As DNA, the CDR3 is TGCAGCGTCCTACAGGGTACCGGGGAGCTGTTTTTT.

This clone was seen once. DNA of the CDR3: TGTGCCAGCAGTTTTTCGGGACTTACCGGCGGCAATCAGCCCCAGCATTTT. Residues: CASSFSGLTGGNQPQHF. The chain has TRBV28 and TRBJ1-5; possibly TRBD1 for D (5 bases). Germline CDR1 and CDR2: MDHEN and SYDVKM. V was shortened by 3 bases and J by 2 bases, with 17 bases between the two germline ends. The CDR3 sequence is 17 residues long.

The gene calls are TRBV28 and TRBJ1-5, with TRBD1 as a possible D gene (6 bases). V gave up 8 bases and J gave up 1 base, with 9 bases separating them. The CDR3 is 13 residues long. Germline CDR1 MDHEN, CDR2 SYDVKM. CDR3 region: CASGGQSNQPQHF. The CDR3 region has the DNA TGTGCCAGCGGAGGACAGAGCAATCAGCCCCAGCATTTT.

The J gene is TRBJ2-2, the V gene TRBV19; D possibly corresponds to TRBD2 (6 bases). Trimming took 1 base from V and 0 from J, leaving 9 bases between them. Germline values: CDR1 LNHDA, CDR2 SQIVND (reference sequence). The CDR3 loop spans 16 amino acids. The CDR3 sequence is CASSIVVAANTGELFF. In DNA form, the CDR3 reads TGTGCCAGTAGTATAGTCGTAGCGGCGAACACCGGGGAGCTGTTTTTT.

V is TRBV7-2 and J is TRBJ2-1, with a weak D call TRBD2 (6 bases). The CDR3 spans 17 residues. The V end was cut by 4 bases, the J end by 8 bases, with 24 bases between. Germline V CDR1 and CDR2: SGHTA, FQGNSA. The CDR3 region is CASSSHNDYGGKDEQFF. In DNA, the CDR3 is TGTGCCAGCAGCTCCCATAATGACTACGGGGGAAAGGATGAGCAGTTCTTC.